This T cell receptor beta chain derives from a study of T cells after yellow fever vaccination. Study-wide results and caveats: After the booster, about 95% of CD4 and around nine tenths of CD8 primary-response clones were re-detected.

Using its own MiXCR run on the 5' RACE reads, TCRdb lists one record per CDR3 protein. The sample comprises about 160,000 distinct CDR3 sequences, 6% to 7.5% of which are singletons, and roughly 2.5% rests with the top ten. This clonotype was recorded at least ten times. Its cognate antigen is unknown. CDR1 SGHAT and CDR2 FQNNGV come from the germline V gene. The CDR3 sequence is 19 residues long. V was pared by 5 bases and J by 0 bases, with 23 bases between. This chain joins TRBV11-2 and TRBJ2-4; D may be TRBD1 (6 bases). The sequencing used CD4+ T cells sorted from PBMCs, collected more than 4 days after the first yellow fever vaccination. The TCR originated in a man between 18 and 29 years old who received the YFV17D yellow fever vaccine. CDR3: CASSLPGHRIQLAKNIQYF. The CDR3 DNA follows: TGTGCCAGCAGCCTGCCGGGACACAGGATACAGCTAGCCAAAAACATTCAGTACTTC.